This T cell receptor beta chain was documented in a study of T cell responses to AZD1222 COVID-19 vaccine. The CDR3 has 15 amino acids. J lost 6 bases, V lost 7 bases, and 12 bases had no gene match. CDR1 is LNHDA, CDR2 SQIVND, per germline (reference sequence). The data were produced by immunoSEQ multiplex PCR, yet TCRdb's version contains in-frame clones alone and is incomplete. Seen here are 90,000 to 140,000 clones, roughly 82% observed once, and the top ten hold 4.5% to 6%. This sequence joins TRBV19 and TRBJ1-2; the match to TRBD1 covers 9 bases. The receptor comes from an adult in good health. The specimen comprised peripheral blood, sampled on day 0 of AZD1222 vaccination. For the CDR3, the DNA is TGTGCCAGTAAAAATTTAGGACAGGGGACAAATGGCTACACCTTC. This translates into CASKNLGQGTNGYTF.